Following are 28 T cell receptor beta chains from one sample sequenced in a study of blood T cell repertoires in COVID-19 (dated by TCRdb to the early 2020s). The method behind the library was the immunoSEQ multiplex PCR assay. TCRdb's version of the immuneACCESS table is confined to in-frame rearrangements and falls short of the full clone set. An unresolved V gene accounts for under half of the shortfall where checked; the remainder is of unknown origin. The sample table holds about 220,000 clones, of which about nine tenths were seen once. The ten largest make up around 3.5% of the sample. Material: PBMCs or T cells enriched from blood (not recorded which). The receptors were gathered from a woman in her forties with acute COVID-19.

There are a few counts of this clone. The chain couples TRBV24-1 to TRBJ2-3; D is unclear. CDR3 size: 12 residues. V shed 6 bases and J shed 6 bases, with 9 bases lying between them. CDR1 and CDR2 (germline): KGHDR, SFDVKD. CDR3 coding DNA: TGTGCCACCAGTATATCGGGTGATACGCAGTATTTT. Translating it yields CATSISGDTQYF.

V usage is TRBV5-6 and J usage is TRBJ2-3; TRBD2 is a possible D gene (6 bases). Deletions cut 0 bases from V and 4 bases from J, with 9 bases between. The CDR3 has 14 residues. Per the germline V gene, CDR1 is SGHDT and CDR2 is YYEEEE. CDR3 sequence: CASSLAGGADTQYF. The CDR3 region has the DNA TGTGCCAGCAGCTTGGCCGGGGGAGCAGATACGCAGTATTTT.

The rearrangement joins TRBV7-8 to TRBJ2-2; 7 bases map to TRBD2. The J segment lost 0 bases and the V segment lost 5 bases, leaving 6 bases of the junction unmatched. Germline V gene data show CDR1 as SGHVS and CDR2 as FQNEAQ. This CDR3 region has 16 residues. The CDR3 sequence is CASSRKAGTNTGELFF. The CDR3 DNA reads as TGTGCCAGCAGCAGAAAAGCGGGGACGAACACCGGGGAGCTGTTTTTT.

This sequence joins TRBV18 and TRBJ1-3, with D perhaps matching TRBD1 (5 bases). Germline-derived CDR1 and CDR2 are KGHSH and LQKENI. Deletions cut 2 bases from V and 0 bases from J, with 8 bases between. This CDR3 region has 15 residues. The chain's CDR3 is CASSPGADSGNTIYF. CDR3 DNA: TGTGCCAGCTCACCAGGGGCCGACTCTGGAAACACCATATATTTT.

The gene calls are TRBV2 and TRBJ1-5; D is perhaps TRBD1 (5 bases). The V gene lost 6 bases and the J gene lost 3 bases, with 12 bases spanning the gap. Looked up from germline, CDR1 is SNHLY and CDR2 is FYNNEI. There are 14 residues in the CDR3. CDR3 DNA: TGTGCCAGCAGGCCGGACAATCTCAATCAGCCCCAGCATTTT. It codes for CASRPDNLNQPQHF.

This sequence joins TRBV11-3 and TRBJ2-1, with D tentatively TRBD2 (5 bases). Germline CDR1 and CDR2: SGHNT and YENEEA. V was trimmed by 1 base and J by 0 bases, leaving 10 bases between them. The CDR3 has 16 amino acids. CDR3: CASSLVFGSSYNEQFF. The CDR3 region has the DNA TGTGCCAGCAGCTTAGTTTTTGGGAGCTCCTACAATGAGCAGTTCTTC.

The chain joins TRBV19 to TRBJ2-3, with TRBD1 identical over 10 bases. Looked up from germline, CDR1 is LNHDA and CDR2 is SQIVND (reference sequence). The CDR3 extends over 14 amino acids. V lost 6 bases, J lost 4 bases, and 4 bases stayed unmatched. CDR3 amino acids: CASSGDRGADTQYF. The CDR3 bases are TGTGCCAGTAGCGGGGACAGGGGTGCAGATACGCAGTATTTT.

The chain is built from TRBV6-2 or TRBV6-3 and TRBJ1-1; TRBD1 agrees at 8 bases. The junction had 8 bases not matched to a gene; V was cut back by 6 bases and J by 2 bases. The CDR3 totals 15 residues. Germline lookup yields CDR1 MNHEY and CDR2 SVGEGT. For the CDR3, the DNA is TGTGCCAGCAGCAACCGGGACAGGATTAACACTGAAGCTTTCTTT. This translates into CASSNRDRINTEAFF.

The chain carries TRBV29-1 and TRBJ1-2; D remains unclear. The CDR3 loop spans 16 amino acids. The germline V and J ends were trimmed by 3 bases and 7 bases, with 24 bases remaining between them. CDR1 and CDR2 (germline): SQVTM, ANQGSEA. CDR3 region: CSVEYPTILSQSGYTF. The CDR3 DNA is TGCAGCGTTGAGTACCCCACCATCCTTTCGCAGTCTGGCTACACCTTC.

The chain links TRBV5-8 to TRBJ1-1; 7 nucleotides line up with TRBD1. There are 15 residues in the CDR3. Germline V gives CDR1 SGHTS, CDR2 YDEGEE. Losses at the gene ends were 2 bases for V and 0 bases for J; bases not matched to a gene: 4. The CDR3 DNA follows: TGTGCCAGCAGCTTACAGGGGTACTTGAACACTGAAGCTTTCTTT. This encodes CASSLQGYLNTEAFF. Together with reference TRBV5-8 and TRBJ1-1, the CDR3 gives the full variable domain: EAGVTQSPTHLIKTRGQQATLRCSPISGHTSVYWYQQALGLGLQFLLWYDEGEERNRGNFPPRFSGRQFPNYSSELNVNALELEDSALYLCASSLQGYLNTEAFFGQGTRLTVV.

The chain is built from TRBV19 and TRBJ1-4; D call uncertain. V was shortened by 7 bases and J by 0 bases, with 12 bases between the two germline ends. The germline gives CDR1 LNHDA, CDR2 SQIVND (reference sequence). The CDR3 length is 15 residues. This CDR3 reads CASTLGEATNEKLFF. The CDR3 bases are TGTGCCAGTACCCTCGGGGAGGCAACTAATGAAAAACTGTTTTTT.

The genes are TRBV2 and TRBJ2-3; 8 positions agree with TRBD2. The junction had 3 bases not matched to a gene; V was cut back by 7 bases and J by 3 bases. From germline, CDR1 is SNHLY and CDR2 FYNNEI. The CDR3 contains 13 residues. DNA for the CDR3: TGTGCCAGCACGGGACTAGTGACAGATACGCAGTATTTT. Translation gives CASTGLVTDTQYF.

The rearrangement joins TRBV7-9 to TRBJ1-5; D perhaps matches TRBD1 (5 bases). Trimming removed 1 base at V and 0 bases at J, with 13 bases between. Per the germline V gene, CDR1 is SEHNR and CDR2 is FQNEAQ (reference sequence). The CDR3 is made up of 17 amino acids. The CDR3 DNA reads TGTGCCAGCAGCTTAGTGGTGGGGCAGGGTAGCAATCAGCCCCAGCATTTT. Translated, it gives CASSLVVGQGSNQPQHF.

This clone came up a few times. J is TRBJ2-7 and V is TRBV7-2, with D perhaps TRBD1 (6 bases). The CDR3 is 16 residues long. Trimming took off 2 bases at V and 0 bases at J, with 14 bases between the two ends. Germline V lookup: CDR1 SGHTA, CDR2 FQGNSA. CDR3 DNA sequence: TGTGCCAGCAGCTTACCTGACAGGTTCCCCTCCTACGAGCAGTACTTC. Protein sequence: CASSLPDRFPSYEQYF.

The chain combines TRBV28 with TRBJ2-7; D might be TRBD1 (5 bases). CDR1 and CDR2 (germline): MDHEN, SYDVKM. The CDR3 contains 13 residues. Trimming pared 8 bases from V and 3 bases from J, leaving 14 bases between. CDR3 protein: CASSVSRVYEQYF. Here the CDR3 DNA reads TGTGCCAGCTCCGTGTCCAGGGTCTACGAGCAGTACTTC. Complete variable domain (other parts from reference TRBV28 and TRBJ2-7): DVKVTQSSRYLVKRTGEKVFLECVQDMDHENMFWYRQDPGLGLRLIYFSYDVKMKEKGDIPEGYSVSREKKERFSLILESASTNQTSMYLCASSVSRVYEQYFGPGTRLTVT.

This chain connects TRBV19 to TRBJ1-6, with 7 bases fitting TRBD1. This CDR3 spans 14 amino acids. V trimming: 5 bases; J trimming: 7 bases; junction bases outside the gene matches: 5. Germline V gene lookup returns CDR1 LNHDA and CDR2 SQIVND (reference sequence). The CDR3 protein is CASSPWDRNSPLHF. As DNA, the CDR3 is TGTGCCAGTAGTCCGTGGGACAGAAATTCACCCCTCCACTTT.

V is TRBV14 and J is TRBJ1-3, with unresolved D. The CDR3 is 14 residues long. V lost 6 bases and J 4 bases, leaving 13 bases between the germline ends. Germline V lookup: CDR1 SGHDN, CDR2 FVKESK. The CDR3 reads CASSRELLGNTIYF. The CDR3 DNA reads TGTGCCAGCAGTCGGGAACTCTTAGGAAACACCATATATTTT.

The chain carries TRBV4-3 and TRBJ2-1; 10 bases agree with TRBD1. V lost 6 bases to trimming and J lost 2 bases; unmatched junction nucleotides: 4. Germline V gene sequence: CDR1 LGHNA, CDR2 YSLEER. The length of the CDR3 is 15 residues. The CDR3 sequence is CASSGGTGAYNEQFF. Here the CDR3 DNA reads TGCGCCAGCAGTGGAGGGACAGGGGCCTACAATGAGCAGTTCTTC.

The CDR3 DNA is TGCGCCAGCAGCTTGGATGACAGCAACTATGGCTACACCTTC. It translates to CASSLDDSNYGYTF. This chain connects TRBV5-1 to TRBJ1-2; tentative D call: TRBD1 (5 bases). The V and J ends lost 0 bases and 2 bases respectively, with 8 bases between them. The CDR3 runs to 14 residues. The germline V gene encodes CDR1 SGHRS and CDR2 YFSETQ.

The V gene is TRBV19, the J gene TRBJ1-2, with D possibly TRBD1 on 6 matching bases. With 5 bases removed from V and 0 bases from J, the gap between germline ends came to 13 bases. The germline gives CDR1 LNHDA, CDR2 SQIVND (reference sequence). The CDR3 has 15 residues. The CDR3 loop is CASSAEQGPNYGYTF. In DNA, the CDR3 is TGTGCCAGTAGTGCAGAACAGGGTCCTAACTATGGCTACACCTTC.

This rearrangement joins TRBV9 to TRBJ2-5; 10 positions match TRBD1. Losses at the gene ends were 0 bases for V and 5 bases for J; bases not matched to a gene: 10. The CDR3 runs 17 residues. The germline V gene has CDR1 SGDLS and CDR2 YYNGEE. As DNA, the CDR3 is TGTGCCAGCAGCGTAGGCCCTTTGACAGGGGGCACTGAGACCCAGTACTTC. This encodes CASSVGPLTGGTETQYF.

The chain is built from TRBV3-1 (or the pseudogene TRBV3-2) and TRBJ1-2; 7 nucleotides agree with TRBD1. Germline CDR1 reads LGHDT; CDR2 reads YNNKEL (reference sequence). CDR3 size: 14 residues. After removal of 1 base from V and 5 bases from J, the junction contained 4 bases not matched to a gene. The CDR3 spells CASSQVLGQYGYTF. The CDR3 nucleotides are TGTGCCAGCAGCCAAGTGTTGGGACAGTATGGCTACACCTTC.

This sequence joins TRBV11-2 and TRBJ1-5; no reliable D call. Trimming left V 4 bases short and J 0 bases short, with 7 bases between. CDR3 length: 14 amino acids. Germline V gives CDR1 SGHAT, CDR2 FQNNGV. Here the CDR3 reads CASSSDFSNQPQHF. In DNA form, the CDR3 reads TGTGCCAGCAGCTCGGACTTTAGCAATCAGCCCCAGCATTTT. The variable domain in full, completed from reference TRBV11-2 and TRBJ1-5, reads EAGVAQSPRYKIIEKRQSVAFWCNPISGHATLYWYQQILGQGPKLLIQFQNNGVVDDSQLPKDRFSAERLKGVDSTLKIQPAKLEDSAVYLCASSSDFSNQPQHFGDGTRLSIL.

This chain uses TRBV25-1 with TRBJ2-2; possible D gene TRBD1, 6 bases. CDR1 and CDR2 from the germline V gene are MGHDK and SYGVNS. The CDR3 contains 12 residues. The V end lost 5 bases, the J end lost 5 bases, and 6 bases lay between the germline ends. The DNA of the CDR3 is TGTGCCAGCAGTAGGGGGACCGGGGAGCTGTTTTTT. Its protein product is CASSRGTGELFF.

V gene TRBV7-9 combines with J gene TRBJ2-1, with 9 bases identical to TRBD1. Losses at the gene ends were 6 bases for V and 3 bases for J; bases not matched to a gene: 9. The CDR3 spans 16 residues. Germline lookup yields CDR1 SEHNR and CDR2 FQNEAQ (reference sequence). CDR3 sequence: CASRGTGTGNYNEQFF. Written as DNA, the CDR3 is TGTGCCAGCAGGGGTACCGGGACAGGGAACTACAATGAGCAGTTCTTC. The full variable domain, its missing parts supplied by reference TRBV7-9 and TRBJ2-1, is DTGVSQNPRHKITKRGQNVTFRCDPISEHNRLYWYRQTLGQGPEFLTYFQNEAQLEKSRLLSDRFSAERPKGSFSTLEIQRTEQGDSAMYLCASRGTGTGNYNEQFFGPGTRLTVL.

The chain links TRBV9 to TRBJ1-3; D might be TRBD1 (5 bases). The CDR3 sequence is 16 residues long. Germline V CDR1 and CDR2: SGDLS, YYNGEE. Trimming took off 0 bases at V and 4 bases at J, with 14 bases between the two ends. CDR3 coding DNA: TGTGCCAGCAGCGTAGCTGGGGCGGAGCAGGGAAACACCATATATTTT. Amino acids: CASSVAGAEQGNTIYF.

The chain employs TRBV21-1 and TRBJ2-7; the table's D call, TRBD1, has no DNA check behind it. TRBV21-1 has pseudogene status. This CDR3 contains 17 residues. DNA of the CDR3: TGTGCCAGCAGCAAGGTGACAGGCGTCGTCACAACCTACGAGCAGTACTTC. Protein sequence: CASSKVTGVVTTYEQYF.

The chain is built from TRBV7-8 and TRBJ2-1; D gene ambiguous. V lost 5 bases and J lost 7, with 18 bases in between. Germline V gene data show CDR1 as SGHVS and CDR2 as FQNEAQ. This CDR3 has 15 residues. In DNA form, the CDR3 reads TGTGCCAGCAGCCCAAACGAATTCCCTCGGAATGAGCAGTTCTTC. Its protein is CASSPNEFPRNEQFF.